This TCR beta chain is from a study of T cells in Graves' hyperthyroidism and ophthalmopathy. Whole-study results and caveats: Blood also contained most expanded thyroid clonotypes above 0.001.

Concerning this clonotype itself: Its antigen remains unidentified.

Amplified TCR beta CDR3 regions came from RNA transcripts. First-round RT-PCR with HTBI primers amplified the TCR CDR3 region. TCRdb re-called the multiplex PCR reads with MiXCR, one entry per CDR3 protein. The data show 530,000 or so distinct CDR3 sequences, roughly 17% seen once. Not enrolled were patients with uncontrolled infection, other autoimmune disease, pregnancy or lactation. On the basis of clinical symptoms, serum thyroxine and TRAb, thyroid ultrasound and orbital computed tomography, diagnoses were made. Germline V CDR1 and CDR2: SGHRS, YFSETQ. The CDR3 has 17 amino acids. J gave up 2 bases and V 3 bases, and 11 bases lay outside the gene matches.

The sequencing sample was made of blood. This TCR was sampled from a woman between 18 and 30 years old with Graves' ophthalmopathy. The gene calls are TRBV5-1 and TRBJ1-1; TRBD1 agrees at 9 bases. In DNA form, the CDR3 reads TGCGCCAGCAGCTCCTCCGCCGGGACAGGGCTTAACACTGAAGCTTTCTTT. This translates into CASSSSAGTGLNTEAFF.